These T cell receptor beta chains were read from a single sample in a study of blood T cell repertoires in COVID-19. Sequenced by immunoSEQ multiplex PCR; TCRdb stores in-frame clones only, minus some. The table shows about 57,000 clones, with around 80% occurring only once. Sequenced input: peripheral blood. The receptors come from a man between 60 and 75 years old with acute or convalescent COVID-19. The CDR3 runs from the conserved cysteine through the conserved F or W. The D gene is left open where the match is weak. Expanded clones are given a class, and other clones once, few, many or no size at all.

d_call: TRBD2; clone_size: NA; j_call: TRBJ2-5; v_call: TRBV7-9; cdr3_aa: CASSHTLAGEGETQYF; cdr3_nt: TGTGCCAGCAGCCATACCCTAGCGGGAGAAGGGGAGACCCAGTACTTC
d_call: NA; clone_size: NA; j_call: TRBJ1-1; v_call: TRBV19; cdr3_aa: CASSIEGILLRGNTEAFF; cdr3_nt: TGTGCCAGTAGTATAGAGGGGATCCTTCTCCGGGGGAACACTGAAGCTTTCTTT
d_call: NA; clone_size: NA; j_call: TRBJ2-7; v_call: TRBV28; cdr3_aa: CASSPAGVYEQYF; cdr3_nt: TGTGCCAGCAGTCCAGCGGGCGTCTACGAGCAGTACTTC
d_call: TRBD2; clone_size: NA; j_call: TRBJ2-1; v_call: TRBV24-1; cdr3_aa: CATSALRLAGGPGEQFF; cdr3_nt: TGTGCCACCAGTGCCCTCCGACTAGCGGGAGGGCCGGGTGAGCAGTTCTTC
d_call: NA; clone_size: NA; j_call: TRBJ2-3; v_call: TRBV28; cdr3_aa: CASSLVQGPDTQYF; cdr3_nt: TGTGCCAGCAGTTTAGTCCAGGGTCCAGATACGCAGTATTTT
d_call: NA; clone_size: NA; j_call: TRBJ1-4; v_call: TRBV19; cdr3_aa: CASRPRTDSSATNEKLFF; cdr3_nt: TGTGCCAGTAGACCGAGGACAGATTCCTCGGCAACTAATGAAAAACTGTTTTTT
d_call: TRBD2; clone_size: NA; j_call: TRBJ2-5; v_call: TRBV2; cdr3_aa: CASSSWGGLGIETQYF; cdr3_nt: TGTGCCAGCAGCTCCTGGGGGGGACTAGGGATAGAGACCCAGTACTTC
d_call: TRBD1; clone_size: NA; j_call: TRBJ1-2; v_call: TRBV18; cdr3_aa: CASSPQGQGLSGYTF; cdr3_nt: TGTGCCAGCTCACCTCAGGGACAGGGGCTTTCGGGCTACACCTTC
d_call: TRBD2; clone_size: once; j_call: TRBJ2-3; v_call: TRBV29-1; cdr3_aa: CSVAAWGTSGGSTDTQYF; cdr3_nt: TGCAGCGTCGCTGCGTGGGGGACTAGCGGGGGGAGTACAGATACGCAGTATTTT
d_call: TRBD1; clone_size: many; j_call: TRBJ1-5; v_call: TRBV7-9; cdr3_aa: CASSTDRGYQPQHF; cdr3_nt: TGTGCCAGCAGCACGGACAGGGGTTATCAGCCCCAGCATTTT
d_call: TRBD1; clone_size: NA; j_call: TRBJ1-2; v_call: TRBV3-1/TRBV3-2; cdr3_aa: CASSQATGAYGYTF; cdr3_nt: TGTGCCAGCAGCCAGGCAACAGGGGCCTATGGCTACACCTTC
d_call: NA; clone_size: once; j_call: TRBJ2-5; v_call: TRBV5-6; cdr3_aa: CASSPRGVPTETQYF; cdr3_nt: TGTGCCAGCAGCCCCAGGGGTGTTCCGACGGAGACCCAGTACTTC
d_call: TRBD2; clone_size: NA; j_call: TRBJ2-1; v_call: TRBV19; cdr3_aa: CASSILAGGHEQFF; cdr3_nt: TGTGCCAGTAGTATTCTAGCGGGAGGGCATGAGCAGTTCTTC
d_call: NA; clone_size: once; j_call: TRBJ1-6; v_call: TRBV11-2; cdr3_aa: CASSLANSAGNSPLHF; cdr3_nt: TGTGCCAGCAGCTTAGCTAACAGCGCGGGAAATTCACCCCTCCACTTT
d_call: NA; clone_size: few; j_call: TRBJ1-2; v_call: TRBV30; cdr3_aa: CAWSEGQFYGYTF; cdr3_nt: TGTGCCTGGAGCGAAGGACAGTTTTATGGCTACACCTTC
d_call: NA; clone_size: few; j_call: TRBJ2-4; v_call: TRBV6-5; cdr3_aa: CAGGTVGWAKNIQYF; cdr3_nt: TGTGCCGGGGGGACAGTAGGATGGGCCAAAAACATTCAGTACTTC
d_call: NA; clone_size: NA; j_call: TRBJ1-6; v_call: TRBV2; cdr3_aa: CASSDLSLHF; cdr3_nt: TGTGCCAGCAGTGATCTTTCCCTCCACTTT
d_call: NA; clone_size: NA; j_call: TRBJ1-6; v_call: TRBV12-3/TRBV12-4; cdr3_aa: CASSGQPNSPLHF; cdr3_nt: TGTGCCAGCAGCGGACAGCCAAATTCACCCCTCCACTTT
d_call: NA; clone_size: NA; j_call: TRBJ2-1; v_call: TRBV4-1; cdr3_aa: CASSPTEDFGNEQFF; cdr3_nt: TGCGCCAGCAGCCCTACCGAGGACTTCGGCAATGAGCAGTTCTTC
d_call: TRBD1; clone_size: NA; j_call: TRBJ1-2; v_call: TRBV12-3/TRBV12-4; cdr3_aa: CASTGTGAHGYTF; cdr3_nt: TGTGCCAGCACCGGGACAGGGGCCCATGGCTACACCTTC
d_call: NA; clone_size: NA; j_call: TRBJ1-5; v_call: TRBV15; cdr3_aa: CATSIRGYNQPQHF; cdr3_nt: TGTGCCACCAGCATCCGGGGGTACAATCAGCCCCAGCATTTT
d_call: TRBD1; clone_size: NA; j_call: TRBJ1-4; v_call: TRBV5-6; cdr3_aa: CASSPGTVEFEKLFF; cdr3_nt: TGTGCCAGCAGCCCCGGGACAGTGGAGTTTGAAAAACTGTTTTTT
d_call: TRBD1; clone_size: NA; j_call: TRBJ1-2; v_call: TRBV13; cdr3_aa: CASSYSTGGYTF; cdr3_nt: TGTGCCAGCAGCTACTCGACAGGGGGCTACACCTTC
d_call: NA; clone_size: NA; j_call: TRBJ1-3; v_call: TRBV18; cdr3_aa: CASSLGERNTIYF; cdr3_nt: TGTGCCAGCTCACTCGGGGAGAGAAACACCATATATTTT
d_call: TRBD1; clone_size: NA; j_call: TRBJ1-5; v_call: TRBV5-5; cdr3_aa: CASSLLGTAGAGQPQHF; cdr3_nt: TGTGCCAGCAGCTTGTTAGGGACAGCAGGGGCCGGGCAGCCCCAGCATTTT
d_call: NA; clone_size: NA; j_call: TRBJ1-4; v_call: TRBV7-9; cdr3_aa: CASSLAGGNEKLFF; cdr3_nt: TGTGCCAGCAGCTTAGCCGGGGGGAATGAAAAACTGTTTTTT
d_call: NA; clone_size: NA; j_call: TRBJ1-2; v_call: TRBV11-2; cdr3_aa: CASSLAINYGYTF; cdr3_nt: TGTGCCAGCAGCTTAGCCATTAACTATGGCTACACCTTC
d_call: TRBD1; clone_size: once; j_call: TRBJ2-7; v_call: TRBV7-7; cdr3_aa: CASSLAGGQGVLQTYEQYF; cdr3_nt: TGTGCCAGCAGCTTAGCGGGGGGACAGGGGGTACTACAGACCTACGAGCAGTACTTC
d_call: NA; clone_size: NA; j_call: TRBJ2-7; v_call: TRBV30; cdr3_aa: CAWSALDSYEQYF; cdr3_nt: TGTGCCTGGAGTGCCCTGGACAGCTACGAGCAGTACTTC
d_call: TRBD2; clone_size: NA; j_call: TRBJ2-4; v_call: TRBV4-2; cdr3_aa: CASSQVHIAGGNIQYF; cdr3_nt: TGTGCCAGCAGCCAAGTCCACATAGCCGGGGGGAACATTCAGTACTTC
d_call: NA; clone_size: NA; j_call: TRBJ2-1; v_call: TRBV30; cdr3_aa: CAWGGGGVGNEQFF; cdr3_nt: TGTGCCTGGGGAGGGGGAGGGGTAGGCAATGAGCAGTTCTTC
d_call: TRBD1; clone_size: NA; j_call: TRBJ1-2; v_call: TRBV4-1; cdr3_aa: CASSPPPRDRGRSGRSYGYTF; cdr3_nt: TGCGCCAGCAGCCCCCCTCCTCGGGACAGGGGGCGCTCGGGAAGGTCCTATGGCTACACCTTC
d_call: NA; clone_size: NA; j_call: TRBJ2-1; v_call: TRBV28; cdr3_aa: CASSFGGNSYNEQFF; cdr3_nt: TGTGCCAGCAGTTTCGGCGGGAACTCTTACAATGAGCAGTTCTTC
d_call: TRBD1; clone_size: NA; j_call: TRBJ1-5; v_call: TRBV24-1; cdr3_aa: CATSDTRTGGQPQHF; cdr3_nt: TGTGCCACCAGTGACACCAGGACAGGGGGTCAGCCCCAGCATTTT
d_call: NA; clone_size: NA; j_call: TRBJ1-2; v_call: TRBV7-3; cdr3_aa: CASSEGANYGYTF; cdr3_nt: TGTGCCAGCAGCGAGGGGGCTAACTATGGCTACACCTTC
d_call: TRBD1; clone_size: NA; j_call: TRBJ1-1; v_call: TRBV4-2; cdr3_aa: CASSRGTGGMNTEAFF; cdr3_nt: TGTGCCAGCAGCCGCGGGACAGGGGGGATGAACACTGAAGCTTTCTTT
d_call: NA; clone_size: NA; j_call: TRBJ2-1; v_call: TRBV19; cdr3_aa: CASSPLRQTSGDEQFF; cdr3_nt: TGTGCCAGTAGTCCCCTACGCCAGACTAGTGGGGATGAGCAGTTCTTC
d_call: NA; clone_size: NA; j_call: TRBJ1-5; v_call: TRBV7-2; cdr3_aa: CASSSNSGFFSNQPQHF; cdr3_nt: TGTGCCAGCAGCTCCAACTCAGGGTTTTTCAGCAATCAGCCCCAGCATTTT
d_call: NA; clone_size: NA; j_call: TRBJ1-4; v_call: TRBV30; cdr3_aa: CAWSIQVNEKLFF; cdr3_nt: TGTGCCTGGAGTATCCAGGTCAATGAAAAACTGTTTTTT
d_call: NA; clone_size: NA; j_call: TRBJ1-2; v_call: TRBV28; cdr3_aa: CASSFVLYGYTF; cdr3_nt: TGTGCCAGCAGTTTCGTTCTCTATGGCTACACCTTC
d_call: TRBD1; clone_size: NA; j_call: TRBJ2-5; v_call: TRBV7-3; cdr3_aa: CASSLGTGVWQETQYF; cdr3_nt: TGTGCCAGCAGCTTGGGGACAGGGGTGTGGCAAGAGACCCAGTACTTC
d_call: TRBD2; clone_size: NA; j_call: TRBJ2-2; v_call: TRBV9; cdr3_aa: CASSAQGLANTGELFF; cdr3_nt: TGTGCCAGCAGCGCCCAAGGACTAGCGAACACCGGGGAGCTGTTTTTT
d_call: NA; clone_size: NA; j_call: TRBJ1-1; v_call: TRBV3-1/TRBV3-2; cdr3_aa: CASRQQGSTEAFF; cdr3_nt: TGTGCCAGCAGGCAACAGGGTAGCACTGAAGCTTTCTTT
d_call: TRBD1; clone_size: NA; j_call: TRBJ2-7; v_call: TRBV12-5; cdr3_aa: CASGSPLEPGQGGYEQYF; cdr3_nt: TGTGCTAGTGGTTCCCCCCTGGAACCGGGACAGGGTGGTTACGAGCAGTACTTC
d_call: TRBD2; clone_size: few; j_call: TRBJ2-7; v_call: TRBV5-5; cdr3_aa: CASSSGTSWEQYF; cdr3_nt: TGTGCCAGCAGCTCCGGGACTAGTTGGGAGCAGTACTTC
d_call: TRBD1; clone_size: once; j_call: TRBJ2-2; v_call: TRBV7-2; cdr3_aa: CASSGQGLDTGELFF; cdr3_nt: TGTGCCAGCAGCGGACAGGGATTGGACACCGGGGAGCTGTTTTTT
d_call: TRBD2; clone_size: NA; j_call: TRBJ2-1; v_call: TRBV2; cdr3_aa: CASRAVLAGGDNEQFF; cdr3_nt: TGTGCCAGCAGAGCCGTCCTAGCGGGGGGTGACAATGAGCAGTTCTTC
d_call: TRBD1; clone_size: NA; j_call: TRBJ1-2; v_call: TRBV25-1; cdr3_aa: CASRQGGNYGYTF; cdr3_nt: TGTGCCAGCAGACAGGGGGGGAACTATGGCTACACCTTC
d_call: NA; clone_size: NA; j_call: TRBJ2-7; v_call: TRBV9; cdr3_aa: CASSLQGKAYEQYF; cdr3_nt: TGTGCCAGCAGCCTCCAGGGTAAAGCCTACGAGCAGTACTTC